This T cell receptor (beta chain) derives from a study of shared clonotypes between healthy human individuals. Turning to the study itself: The cohort comprised a couple of women and a few men. Their ages spanned 18 to 49 years.

Germline V gives CDR1 SGHAT, CDR2 FQNNGV. This CDR3 has 19 residues. Trimming took off 3 bases at V and 4 bases at J, with 27 bases between the two ends. An assay was performed, and its level was deep. The authors loaded roughly 200 ng DNA, about 30,000 T cell genomes, into sorted-subset replicate PCRs. Here immunoSEQ multiplex PCR was the method, and the copy in TCRdb shows in-frame clones only, minus some. This table holds 2 million or so clones, around 95% found once. This clone was recorded once. V gene TRBV11-2 combines with J gene TRBJ1-1; D might be TRBD1 (5 bases). Source material: naive CD4+ T cells sorted from blood. Subset described: CD45RA+ positively selected. The TCR originated in a man younger than 35 in good health. CDR3 DNA: TGTGCCAGCAGCTTCTTGTCTGGGGGAAGGGGAGTTTTGGGCACTGAAGCTTTCTTT. It translates to CASSFLSGGRGVLGTEAFF.